Listed below are T cell receptor beta chains from one sample, sequenced in a study of tumor and adjacent non-tumor tissue in lung cancer. MiXCR, applied by TCRdb to the multiplex PCR reads, yields one record per CDR3 protein. Here the sample spans 75,000 to 95,000 distinct CDR3 sequences, about 77% being singletons. The specimen sequenced was distant non-tumor lung tissue. These receptors came from a woman aged 45 to 65 with non-small cell lung cancer. Each CDR3 is given with its conserved first and last residue. D genes are given only for firm matches. Expanded clones are given a class, and other clones once, few, many or no size at all.

V,size,D,J,DNA,CDR3
TRBV4-2,few,TRBD1,TRBJ2-7,TGTGCCAGTAACCAATACCGGACAGGGATCTACGAGCAGTACTTC,CASNQYRTGIYEQYF
TRBV6-1,many,TRBD2,TRBJ2-1,TGTGCCAGCCCCCTTACTAGCGACGGATACAATGAGCAGTTCTTC,CASPLTSDGYNEQFF
TRBV7-9,.,.,TRBJ2-2,TGTGCCAGCTGCGACCTAAACAGGGCGCATGCCACCGGGGAGTTGTCTTTT,CASCDLNRAHATGELSF
TRBV7-9,many,.,TRBJ1-5,TGTGCCAGCAGCTCCGAACTAACAGGGAATCAGCCCCAGCATTTT,CASSSELTGNQPQHF
TRBV4-2,.,TRBD1,TRBJ1-4,TGTGCCAGCAGCCAAGTCCTACAGGGGTCCGGCGAAAAACTGTTTTTT,CASSQVLQGSGEKLFF
TRBV6-5,.,TRBD1,TRBJ1-4,TGTACCAGTAGCCATCTTAATCCAGGGGGCTCTAATGAAAATCTGTTTTTT,CTSSHLNPGGSNENLFF
TRBV29-1,.,TRBD2,TRBJ2-1,TGCAGCGTATACTCCTGGACTAGCGGGAGTAGATTTGAGCAGTTCTTC,CSVYSWTSGSRFEQFF
TRBV5-1,.,.,TRBJ2-5,TGCGCCAGCAGCTTGGACTCGGAGACCCAGTACTTC,CASSLDSETQYF
TRBV6-5,.,.,TRBJ2-2,TGTGCCAGCAAAACAGGGCTTCAGGCCGTGGAGCTGTTTTTT,CASKTGLQAVELFF
TRBV6-2/TRBV6-3,.,TRBD2,TRBJ2-3,TGTGCCAGCAATTACTCGATAGCGGGGTCTATTCGAAGCACAGATACACAGTATTTT,CASNYSIAGSIRSTDTQYF
TRBV10-2,.,.,TRBJ2-1,TGCGCCAGCAGGGACGTACTAGAGCTGTACAATGAGCAGTTCTTC,CASRDVLELYNEQFF
TRBV12-3/TRBV12-4,.,.,TRBJ2-2,TGTGTCAGCAGTTTAACGACGGGGTGCACCGGGGAGCTGTTTTTT,CVSSLTTGCTGELFF
TRBV29-1,.,.,TRBJ2-7,TGCAGCGTTAATAGCTCAGGCGGATCCTACGATCAGTACTTC,CSVNSSGGSYDQYF
TRBV18,.,.,TRBJ1-3,TGTGCCAGCTCACACGGACACACATCTGGAAACACCGTATATTTT,CASSHGHTSGNTVYF
TRBV19,.,TRBD2,TRBJ2-2,TGTGCCAGTAGTTCGGGGACTAGCGGGAACACCGGAGGGCTGTTTTTT,CASSSGTSGNTGGLFF
TRBV30,once,.,TRBJ2-7,TGTGCCTGGACGGAAAGGGTTAACGGGCACTACTTC,CAWTERVNGHYF
TRBV12-3/TRBV12-4,.,TRBD1,TRBJ2-1,TGTGCCAGCAGTTTCCAACCGACAGGGCCCCAGTCAGATGGGCAGTTCTTC,CASSFQPTGPQSDGQFF
TRBV4-1,.,.,TRBJ2-7,TGCGCCAGCAGCCAACCCGGGACGAACTCCGAGCAGTACTTC,CASSQPGTNSEQYF
TRBV15,.,.,TRBJ1-1,TGTGCCACCAGCAAGGAAAGGAACACTGAAGCTTTCTTT,CATSKERNTEAFF
TRBV28,.,.,TRBJ1-5,TGTGCCGGCAGTTTCAGGGGAGGATATAGCAATCAGTCCCAGCATTTT,CAGSFRGGYSNQSQHF
TRBV5-1,few,.,TRBJ2-2,TGCGCCAGCAGCTCGCTGGGCTTCGGCGGGGAGCTGTTTTTT,CASSSLGFGGELFF
TRBV10-3,.,.,TRBJ2-3,TGTGCCATCAGTGACAGGGCGGGCGCAGATGCGCAGTATTTT,CAISDRAGADAQYF
TRBV5-1,.,.,TRBJ2-1,TGCGCCAGCCGAGTCCGTGGGAGAGTCGTTGGCGATGAGCAGTTCTTC,CASRVRGRVVGDEQFF
TRBV11-2,.,.,TRBJ2-3,TGTTTCAGCAGTTTAGGGTCGGAGGATACGCAATATTTT,CFSSLGSEDTQYF
TRBV13,.,.,TRBJ2-4,TGTGCCAGCAGCTTAGAAACAGGGCCGCTGGCCAAAATCATTCAGTACTTC,CASSLETGPLAKIIQYF
TRBV6-6,.,.,TRBJ2-3,TGTGCCAGCAATGGCCAGGGACACACTGATACGCAGTATTTT,CASNGQGHTDTQYF
TRBV4-1,.,.,TRBJ2-4,TGCGTCAGCAGCCAACGCACCCGGGGGACCGGTAGGAACATTCAGTACTTC,CVSSQRTRGTGRNIQYF
TRBV11-2,.,.,TRBJ1-4,TGTGCCAGCAGCTTGCCGGAGGGACAACCGTCTTGTGAAAAACTGTTTTTT,CASSLPEGQPSCEKLFF
TRBV29-1,.,.,TRBJ1-2,TGCAGCGTCCTCCCCTTGACGGTTAACTATGGCTACACCTTC,CSVLPLTVNYGYTF
TRBV6-5,medium-sized,.,TRBJ2-7,TGTGCCAGCAGACCCCCTCGGACAGCGTCCTACGAGCAGTACTTC,CASRPPRTASYEQYF
TRBV30,.,.,TRBJ2-3,TGTGCCTGGAGTGTACATGACTGGAGATTAGCCTTTAGCACAGATAAGCAGTATTTT,CAWSVHDWRLAFSTDKQYF
TRBV2,.,.,TRBJ2-6,TGTGCCAGTCTGGAGGGGGCTGGGGCCAACGTCCTGACTTTC,CASLEGAGANVLTF
TRBV6-2/TRBV6-3,few,.,TRBJ2-2,TGTACCAGCAGTTTCTCAGATACCGGGGAGCTGTTTTTT,CTSSFSDTGELFF
TRBV4-1,.,TRBD2,TRBJ2-3,TGCGCCAGCAGCCAAGGCTACCTAGCGGGAGGGCCCACTGTACTGCCAGATACGCAGTATTTT,CASSQGYLAGGPTVLPDTQYF
TRBV11-3,.,TRBD2,TRBJ2-1,TGTTCCACCAACTTATTCAGCGGGAGGGACAATGAGCAGTTCTTC,CSTNLFSGRDNEQFF
TRBV6-2/TRBV6-3,.,.,TRBJ1-1,TGTGCCAGCAGTTACACGAGTGACAGGATGGCTTTCTTT,CASSYTSDRMAFF
TRBV6-5,.,TRBD1,TRBJ2-3,TGTGCCAGCAGTTACGGGATTAGACAGGGCATGGGGGACACGCAGTATTTT,CASSYGIRQGMGDTQYF
TRBV6-5,few,TRBD2,TRBJ2-1,TGTGCCAGCAGTACTAGCGGGAGTAACCCCTACAATGAGCAGTTCTTC,CASSTSGSNPYNEQFF
TRBV9,.,.,TRBJ2-7,TGTGCCAGCAGTCCCCACGGGGGGAGACAGGGGATGACCTACGAGCAGTACTTC,CASSPHGGRQGMTYEQYF
TRBV5-1,.,.,TRBJ2-1,TGCGCCAGCCAAACTAGCTTCAATGAGCAGTTCTTC,CASQTSFNEQFF
TRBV11-2,.,TRBD2,TRBJ2-7,TGTGCCAGCAGCTTAAGCGGGGAGCACTACTTC,CASSLSGEHYF